This T cell receptor (beta chain) was found in a study of regulatory T cells in long-lasting Graves disease. Germline V lookup: CDR1 MDHEN, CDR2 SYDVKM. CDR3 length equals 15 residues. V dropped 6 bases and J dropped 6; count of bases not matched to a gene: 6. Construction of the TCR beta libraries employed iRepertoire HTBI primers in conjunction with Arm-PCR of CDR3 regions. TCRdb re-called the multiplex PCR reads with MiXCR, one entry per CDR3 protein. The sample lists fewer than 550,000 distinct CDR3 sequences; about 22% were seen once. The sample holds many counts of this clonotype. As for time point: persistent/refractory GD, antithyroid drugs over 5 years with positive TRAb. Following extraction of RNA from PBMCs, that RNA was used to make the TCR library.

The clonotype originates from a female donor with Graves disease. This material consisted of peripheral blood mononuclear cells (PBMCs), taken when the disease was refractory, from a patient treated with antithyroid drugs. The chain joins TRBV28 to TRBJ1-6, with 9 bases lining up with TRBD1. The CDR3 loop is CASRKQGAGNSPLHF. As DNA, the CDR3 is TGTGCCAGCAGGAAACAGGGGGCAGGTAATTCACCCCTCCACTTT.